This T cell receptor (beta chain) is drawn from a study of naive and memory T cell subsets. Both TRBC1 and TRBC2 were covered by a beta constant-region primer of two equimolar oligonucleotides. The ligated cDNA underwent four PCR rounds using SP2 and nested alpha and beta constant-region primers. TCRdb redid the calling of the UMI-ligation and nested PCR reads with MiXCR, one entry per CDR3 protein. The repertoire has under 35,000 distinct CDR3 sequences, about 18% of them found once; the top ten carry about 3%. Germline V gene data show CDR1 as MDHEN and CDR2 as SYDVKM. The CDR3 length is 16 residues. The V gene lost 4 bases and the J gene lost 2 bases, with 18 bases spanning the gap. This clonotype was seen only a few times. Cells stained for CD3, CD4, CD8, CD45RA, CD27 and viability were sorted into four CD45RA/CD27 subsets.

The V call is TRBV28, the J call TRBJ2-7, with D perhaps given as TRBD1 or TRBD2 (5 bases each). The sample taken for sequencing was effector memory CD4+ T cells from blood. Described subset: effector memory, CD45RA- CD27-. The TCR comes from a human donor in good health. The CDR3 is CASSSVPGRRTYEQYF. DNA for the CDR3: TGTGCCAGCAGTTCCGTTCCGGGACGACGGACCTACGAGCAGTACTTC.